The 26 T cell receptor beta chains presented below share a single source sample, sequenced in a study of T cell responses to AZD1222 COVID-19 vaccine. The data were produced by immunoSEQ multiplex PCR, yet TCRdb's version contains in-frame clones alone and is incomplete. The table lists approximately 140,000 clones, 85% to 90% of them singletons, with 1.6% in the top ten. The source material was peripheral blood, sampled 28 days after the second AZD1222 dose. The receptor source for this set is an adult who received the AZD1222 COVID-19 vaccine.

This clone was observed a few times. V usage is TRBV28 and J usage is TRBJ1-5, with D possibly being TRBD1 (6 bases). There are 16 residues in the CDR3. V was trimmed by 6 bases and J by 0 bases, leaving 15 bases between them. Germline lookup yields CDR1 MDHEN and CDR2 SYDVKM. CDR3 sequence: CASSSNRADSNQPQHF. Written as DNA, the CDR3 is TGTGCCAGCAGCTCGAACAGGGCAGATAGCAATCAGCCCCAGCATTTT.

The genes are TRBV7-2 and TRBJ2-1; perhaps TRBD2 as D (6 bases). Trimming pared 1 base from V and 5 bases from J, leaving 9 bases between. Germline assignment: CDR1 SGHTA and CDR2 FQGNSA. CDR3 length equals 14 residues. The CDR3 DNA reads as TGTGCCAGCAGCTTAGTTCAGCGGGACAATGAGCAGTTCTTC. It specifies CASSLVQRDNEQFF.

This clone was counted a few times. The chain links TRBV6-5 to TRBJ1-2; the match to TRBD1 covers 7 bases. CDR1 is MNHEY, CDR2 SVGAGI, per germline. The CDR3 is made up of 13 amino acids. Trimming cost V 10 bases and J 1 base; bases outside gene matches: 6. The CDR3 DNA is TGTGCCATTGAGGGACAGATTAACTATGGCTACACCTTC. Encoded protein: CAIEGQINYGYTF.

The gene calls are TRBV7-2 and TRBJ1-2; D gene uncertain. The CDR3 runs to 14 residues. V lost 1 base, J lost 6 bases, and 12 bases lay in between. Per germline, CDR1 SGHTA and CDR2 FQGNSA. As DNA, the CDR3 is TGTGCCAGCAGCTTAGTCGGAATCAGAAATGGCTACACCTTC. Translation gives CASSLVGIRNGYTF.

The CDR3, as DNA: TGTGCCAGCAGACGACAGGGAATTAGCAATCAGCCCCAGCATTTT. Translation gives CASRRQGISNQPQHF. The chain links TRBV28 to TRBJ1-5, with TRBD1 identical over 7 bases. Germline CDR1 is MDHEN and CDR2 is SYDVKM. The CDR3 is made up of 15 amino acids. V dropped 6 bases and J dropped 0; count of bases not matched to a gene: 5.

The genes are TRBV9 and TRBJ2-1; tentative D call: TRBD2 (6 bases). The V gene's germline CDR1 is SGDLS and CDR2 YYNGEE. This CDR3 spans 15 amino acids. V gave up 2 bases and J gave up 7 bases, with 16 bases separating them. CDR3 residues: CASSVRSGLLNEQFF. CDR3 DNA: TGTGCCAGCAGCGTCCGCTCTGGACTACTTAATGAGCAGTTCTTC.

The rearrangement links TRBV30 to TRBJ2-7; D is perhaps TRBD1 (6 bases). Germline CDR1 reads GTSNPN; CDR2 reads SVGIG (reference sequence). CDR3 length equals 14 residues. V was trimmed by 4 bases and J by 0 bases, leaving 13 bases between them. CDR3 in amino acids: CAWKSGTLSYEQYF. In nucleotides, the CDR3 is TGTGCCTGGAAGTCCGGGACACTCTCCTACGAGCAGTACTTC.

The gene calls are TRBV5-1 and TRBJ1-1; 9 bases are a match to TRBD1. J gave up 5 bases and V 6 bases, and 5 bases lay outside the gene matches. The CDR3 has 13 amino acids. CDR1 and CDR2 from the germline V gene are SGHRS and YFSETQ. This CDR3 reads CASTEQGATEAFF. DNA for the CDR3: TGCGCCAGCACGGAACAGGGGGCAACTGAAGCTTTCTTT. Variable domain in full (rest from reference TRBV5-1 and TRBJ1-1): KAGVTQTPRYLIKTRGQQVTLSCSPISGHRSVSWYQQTPGQGLQFLFEYFSETQRNKGNFPGRFSGRQFSNSRSEMNVSTLELGDSALYLCASTEQGATEAFFGQGTRLTVV.

CDR3 sequence: CASSLDATGELFF. The CDR3 DNA sequence: TGCGCCAGCAGTCTGGATGCTACCGGGGAGCTGTTTTTT. The chain carries TRBV5-1 and TRBJ2-2; D unresolved. CDR3 size: 13 residues. CDR1 and CDR2 (germline): SGHRS, YFSETQ. V was clipped by 5 bases and J by 5 bases, with 10 bases between them.

The chain employs TRBV27 and TRBJ1-5, with TRBD1 matching over 11 bases. The CDR3 runs 16 residues. Per germline, CDR1 MNHEY and CDR2 SMNVEV (reference sequence). V trimming: 3 bases; J trimming: 4 bases; junction bases outside the gene matches: 5. CDR3 sequence reads: CASSFGTGGWNQPQHF. CDR3 nucleotides: TGTGCCAGCAGTTTCGGGACAGGGGGGTGGAATCAGCCCCAGCATTTT.

The J gene is TRBJ2-7, the V gene TRBV10-2; 8 bases are a match to TRBD2. The trim removed 4 bases at V and 0 bases at J, leaving 14 bases unmatched. This CDR3 has 18 residues. Germline loops: CDR1 WSHSY, CDR2 SAAADI. The CDR3 nucleotides are TGCGCCAGCAGTGCTTTAGGCCGACTAGCGAAAAGCTCCTACGAGCAGTACTTC. It codes for CASSALGRLAKSSYEQYF.

The chain recombines TRBV12-3 or TRBV12-4 with TRBJ2-1, with D hard to call. Trimming took off 7 bases at V and 1 base at J, with 8 bases between the two ends. The CDR3 has 13 amino acids. The CDR3 coding sequence is TGTGCCAGCAAGATGATTTCCTACAATGAGCAGTTCTTC. This sequence encodes CASKMISYNEQFF.

The chain employs TRBV11-3 and TRBJ2-5; D is unresolved. Germline V gives CDR1 SGHNT, CDR2 YENEEA. The V gene lost 5 bases and the J gene lost 6 bases, with 13 bases spanning the gap. CDR3 length: 13 amino acids. The CDR3 nucleotides are TGTGCCAGCAGCCAGCAAGTGGAAAAGACCCAGTACTTC. Amino acid sequence: CASSQQVEKTQYF. The entire variable domain, with the rest obtained from reference TRBV11-3 and TRBJ2-5, is as follows: EAGVVQSPRYKIIEKKQPVAFWCNPISGHNTLYWYLQNLGQGPELLIRYENEEAVDDSQLPKDRFSAERLKGVDSTLKIQPAELGDSAVYLCASSQQVEKTQYFGPGTRLLVL.

The V and J genes are TRBV28 and TRBJ1-1, with TRBD1 matching 8 bases. CDR1 is MDHEN, CDR2 SYDVKM, per germline. The CDR3 contains 17 residues. J gave up 3 bases and V 2 bases, and 11 bases lay outside the gene matches. CDR3 sequence reads: CASSLTGTGLRDTEAFF. The CDR3 coding sequence is TGTGCCAGCAGTTTAACCGGGACAGGCTTGCGGGACACTGAAGCTTTCTTT.

The genes are TRBV15 and TRBJ1-2; D gene unclear. The CDR3 extends over 15 amino acids. The V gene's germline CDR1 is LNHNV and CDR2 YYDKDF (reference sequence). V was shortened by 3 bases and J by 0 bases, with 11 bases between the two germline ends. CDR3 in amino acids: CATSRGVVANYGYTF. DNA for the CDR3: TGTGCCACCAGCAGGGGTGTGGTAGCTAACTATGGCTACACCTTC. The entire variable domain, with the rest obtained from reference TRBV15 and TRBJ1-2, is as follows: DAMVIQNPRYQVTQFGKPVTLSCSQTLNHNVMYWYQQKSSQAPKLLFHYYDKDFNNEADTPDNFQSRRPNTSFCFLDIRSPGLGDTAMYLCATSRGVVANYGYTFGSGTRLTVV.

This chain links TRBV20-1 with TRBJ1-5; no reliable D call. Trimming cost V 3 bases and J 3 bases, with 9 bases left between them. Germline V lookup: CDR1 DFQATT, CDR2 SNEGSKA (reference sequence). This CDR3 contains 13 residues. For the CDR3, the DNA is TGCAGTGCTAGTTGGGGTTCCAATCAGCCCCAGCATTTT. Protein sequence: CSASWGSNQPQHF.

The gene calls are TRBV10-3 and TRBJ1-6; D is undetermined. This CDR3 is 14 amino acids long. Germline assignment: CDR1 ENHRY and CDR2 SYGVKD. Trimming took 0 bases from V and 11 from J, leaving 11 bases between them. CDR3 DNA sequence: TGTGCCATCAGTGAGTCGGAGGGTAGCCCACCCCTCCACTTT. Its translation: CAISESEGSPPLHF.

The chain is built from TRBV29-1 and TRBJ2-1, with a possible D match to TRBD1 (6 bases). The germline CDR1 and CDR2 sequences are SQVTM and ANQGSEA. This CDR3 is 11 amino acids long. Trimming removed 7 bases at V and 14 bases at J, with 18 bases between. The CDR3 DNA reads as TGCAGCGCCGGACAGCAGGGCCGAGAGTTCTTC. Protein sequence: CSAGQQGREFF.

The chain recombines TRBV5-1 with TRBJ1-1, with a weak D call TRBD1 (5 bases). Germline V gene sequence: CDR1 SGHRS, CDR2 YFSETQ. The CDR3 runs 15 residues. V gave up 5 bases and J gave up 2 bases, with 16 bases separating them. The CDR3 DNA follows: TGCGCCAGCAGAACAAGGTTCAGGGCTAACACTGAAGCTTTCTTT. Translated, it gives CASRTRFRANTEAFF.

The chain couples TRBV14 to TRBJ1-2; TRBD1 might be the D (6 bases). This CDR3 region has 12 residues. V lost 5 bases, J lost 7 bases, and 11 bases lay in between. Germline lookup yields CDR1 SGHDN and CDR2 FVKESK. The CDR3 nucleotides are TGTGCCAGCAGCTTAACAGGGAGTGGCTACACCTTC. It specifies CASSLTGSGYTF.

The V gene is TRBV7-2, the J gene TRBJ1-1; D call uncertain. This CDR3 is built from 14 residues. CDR1 is SGHTA, CDR2 FQGNSA, per germline. The V end lost 5 bases, the J end lost 0 bases, and 10 bases lay between the germline ends. The DNA for the CDR3 is TGTGCCAGCAGCCTAGGACCCATGAACACTGAAGCTTTCTTT. Translating gives CASSLGPMNTEAFF.

This chain links TRBV2 with TRBJ1-1; 7 nucleotides agree with TRBD1. The CDR3 runs to 14 residues. V lost 5 bases to trimming and J lost 5 bases; unmatched junction nucleotides: 8. Germline values: CDR1 SNHLY, CDR2 FYNNEI. In DNA form, the CDR3 reads TGTGCCAGCAGTCCGACAGGGTGGGGGACTGAAGCTTTCTTT. Its translation is CASSPTGWGTEAFF.

This clone was observed once. The V gene is TRBV28, the J gene TRBJ1-6; D gene ambiguous. V was shortened by 4 bases and J by 10 bases, with 8 bases between the two germline ends. The CDR3 length is 12 residues. Germline CDR1 MDHEN, CDR2 SYDVKM. CDR3 nucleotides: TGTGCCAGCAGTTCCGGTTTCTCACCCCTCCACTTT. Encoded protein: CASSSGFSPLHF.

The chain links TRBV5-1 to TRBJ1-1; the match to TRBD1 covers 9 bases. This CDR3 spans 14 amino acids. The germline CDR1 and CDR2 sequences are SGHRS and YFSETQ. J lost 4 bases, V lost 4 bases, and 5 bases had no gene match. CDR3 in DNA: TGCGCCAGCAGCATGGGACAGGGCACCACTGAAGCTTTCTTT. This translates into CASSMGQGTTEAFF. Drawing the rest from reference TRBV5-1 and TRBJ1-1, the complete variable domain is KAGVTQTPRYLIKTRGQQVTLSCSPISGHRSVSWYQQTPGQGLQFLFEYFSETQRNKGNFPGRFSGRQFSNSRSEMNVSTLELGDSALYLCASSMGQGTTEAFFGQGTRLTVV.

The chain couples TRBV25-1 to TRBJ2-7; D might be TRBD1 (6 bases). Trimming stripped 7 bases from V and 7 bases from J, with 11 bases between. This CDR3 contains 11 residues. Per the germline V gene, CDR1 is MGHDK and CDR2 is SYGVNS. This chain's CDR3 is CASKAGTEQYF. The CDR3 bases are TGTGCCAGCAAGGCCGGGACAGAGCAGTACTTC.

The chain has TRBV6-5 and TRBJ1-1; unclear D gene. The V end was cut by 0 bases, the J end by 4 bases, with 15 bases between. CDR1 and CDR2 (germline): MNHEY, SVGAGI. The CDR3 extends over 16 amino acids. This CDR3 reads CASSYSKAGTGTEAFF. In DNA form, the CDR3 reads TGTGCCAGCAGTTACTCGAAGGCGGGAACGGGCACTGAAGCTTTCTTT.